One sample yielded the 6 T cell receptor beta chains listed below, sequenced in a study of beta chain features in type 1 diabetes. Findings and limits, study-wide: People with Type 1 diabetes carried modestly yet significantly shorter TCRB CDR3s in all four CD4+ subsets.

Expressed TCRB transcripts were sequenced, since all the RNA that had been isolated was reverse transcribed. Profiling relied on immunoSEQ multiplex PCR, and the TCRdb table lists in-frame clones only, not all of them. The profile shows roughly 260,000 clones, approximately 20% of them singletons. These receptors have no known antigen. Sequencing was carried out using naive CD4+ T cells from blood. The receptors were sampled from a middle-aged woman with type 1 diabetes.

This clone was seen a few times. CDR3 amino acids: CAISGPQGYEQYF. Here the CDR3 DNA reads TGTGCCATCAGTGGACCACAGGGATACGAGCAGTACTTC. The chain employs TRBV10-3 and TRBJ2-7, with D tentatively TRBD1 (6 bases). The CDR3 is 13 amino acids. Between the trimmed V and J ends, which lost 4 bases and 4 bases, there was a span of 11 bases. CDR1 is ENHRY and CDR2 is SYGVKD in the germline V gene.

This rearrangement joins TRBV7-3 to TRBJ2-1; the D is unclear. CDR3 length equals 12 residues. With 5 bases removed from V and 8 bases from J, the gap between germline ends came to 10 bases. Germline V gene data show CDR1 as SGHTA and CDR2 as FQGTGA. Here the CDR3 DNA reads TGTGCCAGCAGCCCCGGCAGCGATGAGCAGTTCTTC. Translating gives CASSPGSDEQFF.

This clone was seen more than once but under ten times. The chain combines TRBV7-2 with TRBJ2-5; weak D call: TRBD2 (7 bases). Germline CDR1 and CDR2: SGHTA and FQGNSA. Trimming removed 1 base from V and 8 bases from J, with 14 bases in between. There are 14 residues in the CDR3. The CDR3 DNA follows: TGTGCCAGCAGCTTAGTGGGGGGGCCGGGCACCCAGTACTTC. It translates to CASSLVGGPGTQYF. Using reference TRBV7-2 and TRBJ2-5 for the parts outside the CDR3, the full variable domain is GAGVSQSPSNKVTEKGKDVELRCDPISGHTALYWYRQSLGQGLEFLIYFQGNSAPDKSGLPSDRFSAERTGGSVSTLTIQRTQQEDSAVYLCASSLVGGPGTQYFGPGTRLLVL.

The gene calls are TRBV4-2 and TRBJ2-7; 10 bases fit TRBD2. Unmatched junction bases numbered 7, after V lost 4 bases and J lost 1 base. CDR3 size: 16 residues. Germline CDR1 LGHNA, CDR2 YNFKEQ. The CDR3 is CASSRRTSGESYEQYF. The CDR3 region has the DNA TGTGCCAGCAGCCGCCGAACTAGCGGGGAGTCCTACGAGCAGTACTTC.

This clone has a handful of counts. The V and J genes are TRBV4-1 and TRBJ2-1; 8 bases align to TRBD2. The germline V gene encodes CDR1 MGHRA and CDR2 YSYEKL. Trimming removed 0 bases from V and 15 bases from J; junction bases left unmatched: 22. The CDR3 is 18 residues long. The CDR3 loop is CASSQETPRLATRPHLFF. As DNA, the CDR3 is TGCGCCAGCAGCCAAGAGACCCCGAGACTAGCGACGCGTCCTCACCTGTTCTTC.

The CDR3 reads CASSTPGQGSNGYTF. CDR3 sequence (DNA): TGTGCCAGCAGTACCCCGGGACAGGGATCCAATGGCTACACCTTC. The chain joins TRBV6-5 to TRBJ1-2; 9 nucleotides line up with TRBD1. This CDR3 has 15 amino acids. V shed 5 bases and J 6 bases; nucleotides not matched to a gene: 10. Per germline, CDR1 MNHEY and CDR2 SVGAGI.